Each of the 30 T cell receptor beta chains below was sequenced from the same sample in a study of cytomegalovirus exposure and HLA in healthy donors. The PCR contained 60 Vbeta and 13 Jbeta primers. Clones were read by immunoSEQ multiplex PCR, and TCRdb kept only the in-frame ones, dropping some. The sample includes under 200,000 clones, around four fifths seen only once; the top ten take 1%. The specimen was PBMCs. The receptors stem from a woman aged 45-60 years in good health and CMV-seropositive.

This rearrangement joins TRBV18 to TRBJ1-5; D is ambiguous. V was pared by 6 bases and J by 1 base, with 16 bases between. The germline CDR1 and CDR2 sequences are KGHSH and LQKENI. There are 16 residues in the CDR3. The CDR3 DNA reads TGTGCCAGCTCGGAGGGCGGCCCGGGAAGCAATCAGCCCCAGCATTTT. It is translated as CASSEGGPGSNQPQHF.

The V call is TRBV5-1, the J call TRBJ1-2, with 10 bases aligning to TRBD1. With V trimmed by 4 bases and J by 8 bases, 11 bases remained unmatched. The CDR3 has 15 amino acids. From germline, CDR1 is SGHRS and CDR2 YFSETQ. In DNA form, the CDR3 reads TGCGCCAGCAGCCCCCGGACAGGGGGATCGGAAGGCTACACCTTC. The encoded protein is CASSPRTGGSEGYTF.

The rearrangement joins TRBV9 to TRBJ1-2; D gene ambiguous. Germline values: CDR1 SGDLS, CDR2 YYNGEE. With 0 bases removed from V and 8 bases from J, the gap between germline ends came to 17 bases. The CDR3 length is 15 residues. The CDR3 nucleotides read TGTGCCAGCAGCGTAGGATCGAGTCCCCGGGGAGGCTACACCTTC. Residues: CASSVGSSPRGGYTF.

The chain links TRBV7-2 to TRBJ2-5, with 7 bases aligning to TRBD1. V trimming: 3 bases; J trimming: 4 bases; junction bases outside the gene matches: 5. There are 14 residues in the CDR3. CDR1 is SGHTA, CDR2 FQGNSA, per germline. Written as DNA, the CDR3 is TGTGCCAGCAGCTTTAGGACAGGACGAGAGACCCAGTACTTC. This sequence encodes CASSFRTGRETQYF.

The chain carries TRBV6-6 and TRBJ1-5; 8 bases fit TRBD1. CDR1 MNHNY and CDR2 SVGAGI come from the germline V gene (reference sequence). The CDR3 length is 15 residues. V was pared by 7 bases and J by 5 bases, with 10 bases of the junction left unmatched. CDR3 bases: TGTGCCAGCAATAAAAGGGACAGGAGTCATCAGCCCCAGCATTTT. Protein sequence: CASNKRDRSHQPQHF.

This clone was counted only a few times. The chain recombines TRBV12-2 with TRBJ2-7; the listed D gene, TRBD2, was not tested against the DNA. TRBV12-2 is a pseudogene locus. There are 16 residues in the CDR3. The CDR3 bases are TGTGCAAGTCGCTTAGTTCGGGGGGTTCATTCCTACGAGCAGTACTTC. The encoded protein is CASRLVRGVHSYEQYF.

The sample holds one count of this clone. The CDR3 DNA is TGTGCCAGCTCCCCAACTGACAGGGACTATGGCTACACCTTC. Translating gives CASSPTDRDYGYTF. This rearrangement joins TRBV18 to TRBJ1-2, with 7 bases that match TRBD1. Looked up from germline, CDR1 is KGHSH and CDR2 is LQKENI. The CDR3 has 14 amino acids. Trimming removed 6 bases from V and 3 bases from J; junction bases left unmatched: 7.

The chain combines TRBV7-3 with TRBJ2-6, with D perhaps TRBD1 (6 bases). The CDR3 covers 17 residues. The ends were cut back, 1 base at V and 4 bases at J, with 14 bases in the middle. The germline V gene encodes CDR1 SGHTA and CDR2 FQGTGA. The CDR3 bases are TGTGCCAGCAGCTTAAGTCACAGGGTCAACGGGGCCAACGTCCTGACTTTC. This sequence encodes CASSLSHRVNGANVLTF.

The CDR3 region has the DNA TGCGCCAGCAGCGGGTGGACTAGCGGGGGCACCGGGGAGCTGTTTTTT. This codes for CASSGWTSGGTGELFF. The rearrangement links TRBV5-1 to TRBJ2-2; the match to TRBD2 covers 13 bases. With V trimmed by 4 bases and J by 4 bases, 4 bases remained unmatched. The germline gives CDR1 SGHRS, CDR2 YFSETQ. This CDR3 region has 16 residues.

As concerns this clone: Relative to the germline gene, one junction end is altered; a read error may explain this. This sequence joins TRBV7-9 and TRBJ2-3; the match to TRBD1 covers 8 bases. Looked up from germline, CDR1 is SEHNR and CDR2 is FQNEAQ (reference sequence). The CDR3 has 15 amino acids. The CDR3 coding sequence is TGTTCCAGCAGCTTGTACCAGGGGGCAGGAGATACGCAGTATTTT. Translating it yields CSSSLYQGAGDTQYF.

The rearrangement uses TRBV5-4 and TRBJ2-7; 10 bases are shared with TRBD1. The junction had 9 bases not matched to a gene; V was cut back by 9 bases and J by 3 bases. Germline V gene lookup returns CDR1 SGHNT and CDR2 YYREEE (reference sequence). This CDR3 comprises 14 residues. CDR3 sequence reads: CATRATGGNYEQYF. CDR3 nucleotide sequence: TGTGCCACTCGGGCGACAGGGGGCAACTACGAGCAGTACTTC.

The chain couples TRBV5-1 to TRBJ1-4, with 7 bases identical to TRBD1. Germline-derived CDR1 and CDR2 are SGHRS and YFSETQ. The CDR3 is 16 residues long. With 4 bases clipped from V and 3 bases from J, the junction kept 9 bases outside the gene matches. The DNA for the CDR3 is TGCGCCAGCAGCAGAGGGACAGATCGGTCTAATGAAAAACTGTTTTTT. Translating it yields CASSRGTDRSNEKLFF.

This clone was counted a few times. The CDR3 nucleotides read TGTGCCAGCAGCAAGGGGACAGGGATGAACACTGAAGCTTTCTTT. This gives the protein CASSKGTGMNTEAFF. This chain links TRBV6-5 with TRBJ1-1; 9 nucleotides match TRBD1. The V and J ends lost 6 bases and 0 bases, in that order; junction bases with no gene match: 5. The CDR3 spans 15 residues. Germline values: CDR1 MNHEY, CDR2 SVGAGI.

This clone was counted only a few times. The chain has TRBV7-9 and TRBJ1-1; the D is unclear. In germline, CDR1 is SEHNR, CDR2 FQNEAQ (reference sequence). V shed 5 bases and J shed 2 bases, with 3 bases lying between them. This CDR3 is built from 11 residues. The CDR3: CASSLNTEAFF. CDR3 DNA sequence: TGTGCCAGCAGCCTCAACACTGAAGCTTTCTTT.

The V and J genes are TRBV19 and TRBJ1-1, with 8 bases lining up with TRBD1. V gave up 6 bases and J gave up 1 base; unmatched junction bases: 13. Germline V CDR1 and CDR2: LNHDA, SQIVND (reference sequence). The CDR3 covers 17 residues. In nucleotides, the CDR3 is TGTGCCAGTAGGAGAAAACCCGGACAGGGTTCGAACACTGAAGCTTTCTTT. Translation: CASRRKPGQGSNTEAFF.

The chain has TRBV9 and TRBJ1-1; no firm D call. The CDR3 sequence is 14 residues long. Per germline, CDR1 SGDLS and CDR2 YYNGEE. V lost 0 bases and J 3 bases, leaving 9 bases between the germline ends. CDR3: CASSVDGQDTEAFF. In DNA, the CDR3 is TGTGCCAGCAGCGTAGATGGTCAGGACACTGAAGCTTTCTTT.

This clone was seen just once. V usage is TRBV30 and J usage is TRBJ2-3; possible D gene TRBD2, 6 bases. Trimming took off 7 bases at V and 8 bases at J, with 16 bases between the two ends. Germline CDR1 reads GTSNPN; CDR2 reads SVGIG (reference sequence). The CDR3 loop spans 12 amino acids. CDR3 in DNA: TGTGCCTCCTCCCGGAGGGCCGCTACGCAGTATTTT. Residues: CASSRRAATQYF.

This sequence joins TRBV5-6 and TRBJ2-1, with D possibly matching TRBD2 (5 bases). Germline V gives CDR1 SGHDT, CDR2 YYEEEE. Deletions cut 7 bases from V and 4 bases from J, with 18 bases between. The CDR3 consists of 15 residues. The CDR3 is CASAPSAVMYNEQFF. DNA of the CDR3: TGTGCCAGCGCCCCTTCAGCGGTGATGTACAATGAGCAGTTCTTC.

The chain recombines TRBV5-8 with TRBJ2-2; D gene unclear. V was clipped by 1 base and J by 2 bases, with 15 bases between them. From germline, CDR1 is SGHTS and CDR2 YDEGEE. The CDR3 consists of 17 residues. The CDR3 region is CASSLFFGTENTGELFF. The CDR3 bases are TGTGCCAGCAGCTTGTTTTTCGGAACAGAAAACACCGGGGAGCTGTTTTTT.

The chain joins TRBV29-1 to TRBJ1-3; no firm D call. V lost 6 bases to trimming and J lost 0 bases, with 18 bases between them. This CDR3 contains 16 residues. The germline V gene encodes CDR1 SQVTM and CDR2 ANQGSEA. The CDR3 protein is CSVRRERENSGNTIYF. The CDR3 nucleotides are TGCAGCGTCCGACGTGAGAGGGAGAACTCTGGAAACACCATATATTTT.

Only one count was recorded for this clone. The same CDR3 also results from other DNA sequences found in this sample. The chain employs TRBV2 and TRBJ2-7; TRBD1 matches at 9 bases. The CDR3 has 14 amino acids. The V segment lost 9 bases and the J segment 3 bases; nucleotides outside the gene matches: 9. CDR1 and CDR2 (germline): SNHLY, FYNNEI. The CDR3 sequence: CASSGDRVGYEQYF. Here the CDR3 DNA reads TGTGCCAGTTCGGGGGACAGGGTGGGCTACGAGCAGTACTTC.

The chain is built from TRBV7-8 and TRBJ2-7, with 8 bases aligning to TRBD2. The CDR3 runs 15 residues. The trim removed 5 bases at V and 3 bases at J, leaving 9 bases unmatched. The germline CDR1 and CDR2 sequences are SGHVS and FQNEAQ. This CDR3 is CASSLPASGFYEQYF. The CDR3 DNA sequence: TGTGCCAGCAGCCTCCCAGCTAGCGGGTTCTACGAGCAGTACTTC.

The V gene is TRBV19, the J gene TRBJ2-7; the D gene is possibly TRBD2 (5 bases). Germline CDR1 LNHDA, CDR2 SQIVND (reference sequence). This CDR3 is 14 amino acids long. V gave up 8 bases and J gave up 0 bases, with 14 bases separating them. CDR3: CASGSTVTSYEQYF. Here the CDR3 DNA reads TGTGCCAGTGGGAGTACAGTGACCTCCTACGAGCAGTACTTC.

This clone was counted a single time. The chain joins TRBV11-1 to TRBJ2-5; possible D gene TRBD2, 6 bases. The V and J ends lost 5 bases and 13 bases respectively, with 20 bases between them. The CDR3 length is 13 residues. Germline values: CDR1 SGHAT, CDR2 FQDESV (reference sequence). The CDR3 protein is CASSPPLGTSWYF. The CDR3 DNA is TGTGCCAGCAGCCCGCCCTTGGGGACTTCGTGGTACTTC. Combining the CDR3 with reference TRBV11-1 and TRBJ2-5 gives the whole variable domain EAEVAQSPRYKITEKSQAVAFWCDPISGHATLYWYRQILGQGPELLVQFQDESVVDDSQLPKDRFSAERLKGVDSTLKIQPAELGDSAMYLCASSPPLGTSWYFGPGTRLLVL.

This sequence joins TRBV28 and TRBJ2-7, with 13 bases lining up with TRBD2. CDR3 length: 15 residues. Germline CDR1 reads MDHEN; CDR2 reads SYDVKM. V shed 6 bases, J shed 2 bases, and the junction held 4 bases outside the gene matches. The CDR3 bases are TGTGCCAGCAGAGAGGGACTAGCGGGAACCTACGAGCAGTACTTC. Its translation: CASREGLAGTYEQYF.

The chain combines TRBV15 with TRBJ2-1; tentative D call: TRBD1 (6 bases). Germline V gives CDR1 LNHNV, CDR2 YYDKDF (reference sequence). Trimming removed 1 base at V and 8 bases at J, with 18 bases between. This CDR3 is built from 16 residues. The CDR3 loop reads CATSRGGHKVMDEQFF. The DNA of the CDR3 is TGTGCCACCAGCAGAGGGGGGCACAAGGTTATGGATGAGCAGTTCTTC. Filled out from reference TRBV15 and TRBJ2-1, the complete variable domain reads DAMVIQNPRYQVTQFGKPVTLSCSQTLNHNVMYWYQQKSSQAPKLLFHYYDKDFNNEADTPDNFQSRRPNTSFCFLDIRSPGLGDTAMYLCATSRGGHKVMDEQFFGPGTRLTVL.

CDR3 residues: CASSLGRGWGGTEAFF. The CDR3, as DNA: TGTGCCAGCAGTTTGGGGAGGGGGTGGGGAGGAACTGAAGCTTTCTTT. The V gene is TRBV28, the J gene TRBJ1-1, with a weak D call TRBD1 (6 bases). The CDR3 runs 16 residues. V lost 3 bases and J lost 5, with 19 bases in between. The germline CDR1 and CDR2 sequences are MDHEN and SYDVKM.

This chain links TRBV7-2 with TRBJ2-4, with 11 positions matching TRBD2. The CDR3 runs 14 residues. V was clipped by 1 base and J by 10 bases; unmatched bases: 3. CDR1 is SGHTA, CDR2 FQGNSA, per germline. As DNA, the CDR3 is TGTGCCAGCAGCTTAGGACTAGCGGGGAAAATTCAGTACTTC. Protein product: CASSLGLAGKIQYF.

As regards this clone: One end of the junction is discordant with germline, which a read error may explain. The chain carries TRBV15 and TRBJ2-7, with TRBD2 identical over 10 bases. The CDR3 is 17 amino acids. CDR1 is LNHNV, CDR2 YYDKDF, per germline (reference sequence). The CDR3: CATSRERPRTSGPREHF. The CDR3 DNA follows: TGTGCCACCAGCAGAGAACGCCCTAGGACTAGCGGTCCCCGGGAGCACTTC.

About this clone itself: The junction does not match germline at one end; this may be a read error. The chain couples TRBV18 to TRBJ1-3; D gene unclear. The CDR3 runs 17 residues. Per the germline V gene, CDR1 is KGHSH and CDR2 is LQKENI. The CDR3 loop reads CASSRWSLPSSGNTVYF. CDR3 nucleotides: TGTGCCAGCTCCCGATGGAGTCTACCGAGCTCTGGAAACACCGTATATTTT. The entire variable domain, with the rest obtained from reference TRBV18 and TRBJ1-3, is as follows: NAGVMQNPRHLVRRRGQEARLRCSPMKGHSHVYWYRQLPEEGLKFMVYLQKENIIDESGMPKERFSAEFPKEGPSILRIQQVVRGDSAAYFCASSRWSLPSSGNTVYFGEGSWLTVV.